A selection of T cell receptor beta chains follows, all from one sample in a study of T cell responses to AZD1222 COVID-19 vaccine. Repertoires were generated with immunoSEQ multiplex PCR, while TCRdb's copy carries only in-frame clones and drops some. The data show 95,000 to 110,000 clones, approximately 86% seen once. The sample in question was peripheral blood, obtained 28 days after the second dose of the MenACWY control vaccine. These receptors originate from an adult who received the MenACWY meningococcal vaccine as a control. The CDR3 runs from the conserved cysteine through the conserved F or W. The D gene is left open where the match is weak. Only some rows state a clone size, as once, few, many or a class for expanded clones.

CDR3aa: CASSLAAGSTDTQYF; CDR3nt: TGTGCCAGCAGCTTAGCTGCGGGGTCCACAGATACGCAGTATTTT; len: 15; v_gene: TRBV7-2; j_gene: TRBJ2-3; abundance: .; d_gene: .
CDR3aa: CASSFEYGYTF; CDR3nt: TGTGCCAGCAGCTTCGAGTATGGCTACACCTTC; len: 11; v_gene: TRBV7-2; j_gene: TRBJ1-2; abundance: .; d_gene: .
CDR3aa: CASSLLGGNGEQYF; CDR3nt: TGTGCCAGCAGCCTTCTAGGAGGGAACGGCGAGCAGTACTTC; len: 14; v_gene: TRBV7-9; j_gene: TRBJ2-7; abundance: few; d_gene: .
CDR3aa: CASSLSEILATQYF; CDR3nt: TGTGCCAGCAGCTTATCTGAGATACTGGCCACGCAGTATTTT; len: 14; v_gene: TRBV11-1; j_gene: TRBJ2-3; abundance: .; d_gene: .
CDR3aa: CASSQEGGLAYEQYF; CDR3nt: TGCGCCAGCAGCCAAGAGGGGGGACTAGCCTACGAGCAGTACTTC; len: 15; v_gene: TRBV4-1; j_gene: TRBJ2-7; abundance: .; d_gene: TRBD2
CDR3aa: CASSLARLAGTGELFF; CDR3nt: TGTGCCAGCAGCTTAGCCCGGCTAGCGGGGACCGGGGAGCTGTTTTTT; len: 16; v_gene: TRBV11-2; j_gene: TRBJ2-2; abundance: few; d_gene: TRBD2
CDR3aa: CASSVSFQETQYF; CDR3nt: TGTGCCAGCAGCGTATCCTTCCAAGAGACCCAGTACTTC; len: 13; v_gene: TRBV9; j_gene: TRBJ2-5; abundance: .; d_gene: .
CDR3aa: CASSPWGELSGYTF; CDR3nt: TGTGCCAGCAGCCCCTGGGGGGAACTCAGCGGCTACACCTTC; len: 14; v_gene: TRBV3-1/TRBV3-2; j_gene: TRBJ1-2; abundance: .; d_gene: .
CDR3aa: CASSSGQGAEAFF; CDR3nt: TGTGCCAGCAGTTCTGGACAGGGGGCTGAAGCTTTCTTT; len: 13; v_gene: TRBV28; j_gene: TRBJ1-1; abundance: .; d_gene: TRBD1
CDR3aa: CSVSTVNTEAFF; CDR3nt: TGCAGCGTTTCGACGGTGAACACTGAAGCTTTCTTT; len: 12; v_gene: TRBV29-1; j_gene: TRBJ1-1; abundance: once; d_gene: .
CDR3aa: CASSSRTGRDTGELFF; CDR3nt: TGTGCCAGCAGCTCTCGGACAGGGAGGGACACCGGGGAGCTGTTTTTT; len: 16; v_gene: TRBV7-9; j_gene: TRBJ2-2; abundance: .; d_gene: .
CDR3aa: CASSFLLRQPDTQYF; CDR3nt: TGCGCCAGCAGCTTTCTCCTGCGACAGCCAGATACGCAGTATTTT; len: 15; v_gene: TRBV5-1; j_gene: TRBJ2-3; abundance: .; d_gene: .
CDR3aa: CASSPEAGASYEQYF; CDR3nt: TGTGCCAGTAGCCCTGAAGCGGGGGCCTCCTACGAGCAGTACTTC; len: 15; v_gene: TRBV19; j_gene: TRBJ2-7; abundance: .; d_gene: TRBD2
CDR3aa: CASRATTSAPGELFF; CDR3nt: TGTGCCAGCAGGGCTACTACTAGCGCCCCCGGGGAGCTGTTTTTT; len: 15; v_gene: TRBV2; j_gene: TRBJ2-2; abundance: .; d_gene: TRBD2
CDR3aa: CASGTTGTVTGELFF; CDR3nt: TGTGCCAGTGGAACAACCGGGACAGTTACCGGGGAGCTGTTTTTT; len: 15; v_gene: TRBV19; j_gene: TRBJ2-2; abundance: once; d_gene: TRBD1
CDR3aa: CASSPETANTGELFF; CDR3nt: TGTGCCAGCAGCCCAGAGACAGCGAACACCGGGGAGCTGTTTTTT; len: 15; v_gene: TRBV7-2; j_gene: TRBJ2-2; abundance: .; d_gene: .
CDR3aa: CASSLGGSNEQYF; CDR3nt: TGTGCCAGCAGCTTAGGGGGGTCTAACGAGCAGTACTTC; len: 13; v_gene: TRBV11-3; j_gene: TRBJ2-7; abundance: .; d_gene: .
CDR3aa: CASTLGGAGQPQHF; CDR3nt: TGTGCCAGCACCCTGGGGGGGGCGGGTCAGCCCCAGCATTTT; len: 14; v_gene: TRBV7-2; j_gene: TRBJ1-5; abundance: .; d_gene: .
CDR3aa: CASSRRDNANYGYTF; CDR3nt: TGTGCCAGTAGCCGTAGGGACAACGCTAACTATGGCTACACCTTC; len: 15; v_gene: TRBV19; j_gene: TRBJ1-2; abundance: .; d_gene: .
CDR3aa: CASSQDPRGNLYGYTF; CDR3nt: TGCGCCAGCAGCCAAGATCCCCGAGGAAACCTCTATGGCTACACCTTC; len: 16; v_gene: TRBV4-3; j_gene: TRBJ1-2; abundance: .; d_gene: .
CDR3aa: CASSQDHLGGANQPQHF; CDR3nt: TGCGCCAGCAGCCAAGATCACTTGGGCGGAGCAAATCAGCCCCAGCATTTT; len: 17; v_gene: TRBV4-1; j_gene: TRBJ1-5; abundance: .; d_gene: .